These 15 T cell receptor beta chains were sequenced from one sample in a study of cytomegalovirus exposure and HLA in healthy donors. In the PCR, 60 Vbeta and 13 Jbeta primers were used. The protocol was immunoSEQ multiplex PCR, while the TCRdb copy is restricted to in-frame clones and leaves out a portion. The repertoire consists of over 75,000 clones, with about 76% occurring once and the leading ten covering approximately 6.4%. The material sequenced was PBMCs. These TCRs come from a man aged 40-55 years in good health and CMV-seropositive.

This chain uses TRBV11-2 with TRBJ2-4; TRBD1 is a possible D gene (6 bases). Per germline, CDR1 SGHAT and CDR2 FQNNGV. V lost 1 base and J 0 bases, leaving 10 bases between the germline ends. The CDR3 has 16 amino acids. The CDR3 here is CASSLVGDKAKNIQYF. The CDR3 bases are TGTGCCAGCAGCTTAGTCGGGGACAAAGCCAAAAACATTCAGTACTTC.

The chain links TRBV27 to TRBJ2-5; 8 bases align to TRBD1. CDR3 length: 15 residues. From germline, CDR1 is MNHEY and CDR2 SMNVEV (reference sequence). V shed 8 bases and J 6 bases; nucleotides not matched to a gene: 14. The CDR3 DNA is TGTGCCAGCTCCAGCTCTGACAGGGGATTAAAGACCCAGTACTTC. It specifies CASSSSDRGLKTQYF.

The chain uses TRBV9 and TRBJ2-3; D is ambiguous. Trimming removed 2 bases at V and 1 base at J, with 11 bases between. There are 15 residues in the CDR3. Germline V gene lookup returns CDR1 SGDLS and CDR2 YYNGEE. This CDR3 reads CASSVTSLGTDTQYF. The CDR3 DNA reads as TGTGCCAGCAGCGTTACTTCGTTAGGCACAGATACGCAGTATTTT.

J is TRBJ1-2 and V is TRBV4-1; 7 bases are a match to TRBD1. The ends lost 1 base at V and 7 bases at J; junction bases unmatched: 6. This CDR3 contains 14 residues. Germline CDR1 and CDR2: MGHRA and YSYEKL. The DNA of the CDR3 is TGCGCCAGCAGCCAAGTCATCCAGGGGGGTGGCTACACCTTC. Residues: CASSQVIQGGGYTF.

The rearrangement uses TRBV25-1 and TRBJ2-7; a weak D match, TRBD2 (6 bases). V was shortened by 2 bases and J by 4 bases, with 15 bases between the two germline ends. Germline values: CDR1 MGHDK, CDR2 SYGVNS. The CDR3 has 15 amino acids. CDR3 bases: TGTGCCAGCAGTGAAATGGCGGGAAGCTCTTACGAGCAGTACTTC. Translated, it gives CASSEMAGSSYEQYF.

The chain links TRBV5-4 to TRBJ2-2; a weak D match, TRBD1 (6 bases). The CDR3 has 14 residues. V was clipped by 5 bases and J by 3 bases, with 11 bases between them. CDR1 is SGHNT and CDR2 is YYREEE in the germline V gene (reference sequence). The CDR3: CASSTGQDTGELFF. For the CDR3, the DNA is TGTGCCAGCAGTACGGGACAAGACACCGGGGAGCTGTTTTTT.

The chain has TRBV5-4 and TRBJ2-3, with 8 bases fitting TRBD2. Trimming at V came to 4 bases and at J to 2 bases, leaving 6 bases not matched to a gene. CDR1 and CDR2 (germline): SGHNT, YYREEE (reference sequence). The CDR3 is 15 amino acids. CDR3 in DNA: TGTGCCAGCAGCGTAACTAGCGGAAACACAGATACGCAGTATTTT. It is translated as CASSVTSGNTDTQYF.

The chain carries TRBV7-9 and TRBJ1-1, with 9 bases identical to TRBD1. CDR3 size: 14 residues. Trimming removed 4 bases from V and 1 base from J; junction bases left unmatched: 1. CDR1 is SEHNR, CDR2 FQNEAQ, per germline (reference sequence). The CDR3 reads CASSSGQGNTEAFF. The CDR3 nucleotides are TGTGCCAGCAGCTCGGGACAGGGGAACACTGAAGCTTTCTTT.

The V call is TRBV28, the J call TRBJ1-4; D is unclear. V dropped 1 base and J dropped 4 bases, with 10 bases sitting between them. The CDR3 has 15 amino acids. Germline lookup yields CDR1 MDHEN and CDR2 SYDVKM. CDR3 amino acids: CASSLYGGNNEKLFF. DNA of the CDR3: TGTGCCAGCAGTTTATATGGAGGGAATAATGAAAAACTGTTTTTT. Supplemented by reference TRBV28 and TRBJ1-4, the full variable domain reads DVKVTQSSRYLVKRTGEKVFLECVQDMDHENMFWYRQDPGLGLRLIYFSYDVKMKEKGDIPEGYSVSREKKERFSLILESASTNQTSMYLCASSLYGGNNEKLFFGSGTQLSVL.

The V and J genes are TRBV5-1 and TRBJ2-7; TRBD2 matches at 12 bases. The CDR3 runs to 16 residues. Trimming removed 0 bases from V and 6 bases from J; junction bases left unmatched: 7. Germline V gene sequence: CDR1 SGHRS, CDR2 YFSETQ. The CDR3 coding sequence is TGCGCCAGCAGCTTGGGCGGACTAGCGGGAAAGAGCGAGCAGTACTTC. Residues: CASSLGGLAGKSEQYF. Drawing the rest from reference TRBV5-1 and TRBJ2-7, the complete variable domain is KAGVTQTPRYLIKTRGQQVTLSCSPISGHRSVSWYQQTPGQGLQFLFEYFSETQRNKGNFPGRFSGRQFSNSRSEMNVSTLELGDSALYLCASSLGGLAGKSEQYFGPGTRLTVT.

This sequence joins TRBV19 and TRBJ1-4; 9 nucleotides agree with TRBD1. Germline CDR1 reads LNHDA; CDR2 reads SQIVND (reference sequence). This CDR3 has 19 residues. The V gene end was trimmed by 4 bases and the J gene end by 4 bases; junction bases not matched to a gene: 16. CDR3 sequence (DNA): TGTGCCAGTAGTACCCTCCGGACAGGGGTTCTCCTGAGTAATGAAAAACTGTTTTTT. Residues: CASSTLRTGVLLSNEKLFF.

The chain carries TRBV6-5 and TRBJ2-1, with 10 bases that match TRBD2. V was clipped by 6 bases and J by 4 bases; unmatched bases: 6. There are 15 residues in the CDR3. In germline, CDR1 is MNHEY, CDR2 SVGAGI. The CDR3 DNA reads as TGTGCCAGCAGAACTACTAGCGGGAATTACAATGAGCAGTTCTTC. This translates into CASRTTSGNYNEQFF.

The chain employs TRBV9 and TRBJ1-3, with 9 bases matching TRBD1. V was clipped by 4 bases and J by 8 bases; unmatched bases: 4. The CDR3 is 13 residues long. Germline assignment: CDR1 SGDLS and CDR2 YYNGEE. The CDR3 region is CASSQDRGDTIYF. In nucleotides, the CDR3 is TGTGCCAGCAGCCAGGACAGGGGAGACACCATATATTTT.

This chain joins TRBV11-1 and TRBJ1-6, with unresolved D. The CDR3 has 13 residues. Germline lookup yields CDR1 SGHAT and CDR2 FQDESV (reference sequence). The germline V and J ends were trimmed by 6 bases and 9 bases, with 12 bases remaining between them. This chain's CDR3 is CASRSAASSPLHF. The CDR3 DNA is TGTGCCAGCAGGAGTGCGGCGTCTTCACCCCTCCACTTT.

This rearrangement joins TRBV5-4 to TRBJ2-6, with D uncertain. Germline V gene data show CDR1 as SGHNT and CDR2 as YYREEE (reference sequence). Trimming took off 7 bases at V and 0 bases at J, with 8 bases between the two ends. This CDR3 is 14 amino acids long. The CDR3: CASLAYSGANVLTF. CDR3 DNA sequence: TGTGCCAGCCTCGCGTACTCTGGGGCCAACGTCCTGACTTTC.